Listed below are T cell receptor beta chains from one sample, sequenced in a study of blood T cell repertoires in COVID-19. Libraries were prepared by immunoSEQ multiplex PCR; TCRdb keeps only in-frame clonotypes and omits some of them. The sample includes fewer than 250,000 clones, almost 85% of them seen just once. Sequencing input: peripheral blood. The receptors originated from a woman at least 80 years old with acute or convalescent COVID-19. CDR3s include the opening cysteine and the closing phenylalanine or tryptophan. The D gene is left open where the match is weak. Clone size is not always given. Where it is, it says once, few, many or a class for expanded clones.

size	V	J	D	DNA	CDR3
.	TRBV19	TRBJ2-2	.	TGTGCCAGTAGTCCCGACAGGATCACCGGGGAGCTGTTTTTT	CASSPDRITGELFF
few	TRBV5-1	TRBJ1-6	.	TGCGCCAGCAGCCAATCCGGGAGCTCCTATAATTCACCCCTCCACTTT	CASSQSGSSYNSPLHF
.	TRBV2	TRBJ2-7	.	TGTGCCAGCCGGGAATACTACGAGCAGTACTTC	CASREYYEQYF
.	TRBV15	TRBJ1-2	.	TGTGCCACCAGCCAAGGGACTGGACGGAATGCGGACTACACCTTC	CATSQGTGRNADYTF
.	TRBV6-2/TRBV6-3	TRBJ2-7	.	TGTGCCAGCAGTTACTCGACGGGCTACGAGCAGTACTTC	CASSYSTGYEQYF
.	TRBV2	TRBJ1-1	.	TGTGCCAGCAGCGCGGGGTGGGGTGTCTCTGAAGCTTTCTTT	CASSAGWGVSEAFF
.	TRBV5-1	TRBJ2-7	TRBD2	TGCGCCAGCAGCTTGGGGCCGGGGGGGACCTACGAGCAGTACTTC	CASSLGPGGTYEQYF
once	TRBV3-1/TRBV3-2	TRBJ1-3	.	TGTGCCAGCAGCCCAGTATGGACGGGGTACTCTGGAAACACCATATATTTT	CASSPVWTGYSGNTIYF
.	TRBV7-3	TRBJ1-1	TRBD1	TGTGCCAGCAGCCGACAGGGCGAAGCTTTCTTT	CASSRQGEAFF
.	TRBV4-3	TRBJ2-7	TRBD1	TGCGCCAGCAGCCGCCGGGACAGGGATCACGAGCAGTACTTC	CASSRRDRDHEQYF
.	TRBV19	TRBJ1-2	.	TGTGCCAGTAGTATAGGTCAGCAGGGAGGCTATGGCTACACCTTC	CASSIGQQGGYGYTF
.	TRBV7-3	TRBJ2-7	TRBD2	TGTGCCAGCAGCTTATTGCCTAGCGGATACGAGCAGTACTTC	CASSLLPSGYEQYF
.	TRBV10-3	TRBJ2-1	.	TGTGCCATCAGTGAGTCCCTAGCTCAATCCAATGAGCAGTTCTTC	CAISESLAQSNEQFF
.	TRBV10-3	TRBJ2-4	TRBD2	TGTGCCATCAGGGAGACTAGCGGGGGAAACATTCAGTACTTC	CAIRETSGGNIQYF
few	TRBV21-1	TRBJ1-6	.	TGTGCCAGCGGCACGGGACATCTGGATTCACCCCTCCACTTT	CASGTGHLDSPLHF
.	TRBV3-1/TRBV3-2	TRBJ2-7	.	TGTGCCAGCAGCGACTACTCTGGGGATCGCGAGCAGTACTTC	CASSDYSGDREQYF
.	TRBV4-3	TRBJ2-1	TRBD2	TGCGCCAGCAGCGTCCAACTAGCGGGAGGCTATGAGCAGTTCTTC	CASSVQLAGGYEQFF
.	TRBV19	TRBJ1-5	TRBD1	TGTGCCAGTAGTATACTCAGGGGGGAAAAACAGCCCCAGCATTTT	CASSILRGEKQPQHF
.	TRBV28	TRBJ1-1	TRBD1	TGTGCCAGCAGTTTAACGACAGGGGGCAGGGCTGAAGCTTTCTTT	CASSLTTGGRAEAFF
.	TRBV5-6	TRBJ1-6	TRBD1	TGTGCCAGCAGCTTCCCTCGGGAGGGACAGTATAATTCACCCCTCCACTTT	CASSFPREGQYNSPLHF
.	TRBV6-2/TRBV6-3	TRBJ1-2	.	TGTGCCAGCAGTCCAACAGGGCCTAAGGGCTACACCTTC	CASSPTGPKGYTF
.	TRBV7-2	TRBJ1-1	.	TGTGCCAGCAGCTGGCGGCAGAACACTGAAGCTTTCTTT	CASSWRQNTEAFF
.	TRBV5-4	TRBJ2-6	.	TGTGCCAGCAGCTTAAGAGCGCGGGCTGGGGCCAACGTCCTGACTTTC	CASSLRARAGANVLTF
once	TRBV28	TRBJ1-5	.	TGTGCCAGCAGTTCTCCAGAGGCGGGTAATCAGCCCCAGCATTTT	CASSSPEAGNQPQHF
.	TRBV6-4	TRBJ1-2	TRBD1	TGTGCCAGCAGTGAAGGCAGGGGGTATGGCTACACCTTC	CASSEGRGYGYTF
few	TRBV30	TRBJ2-7	.	TGTGCCTGGAGTGTTGGGACTGTGCTCTACGAGCAGTACTTC	CAWSVGTVLYEQYF
.	TRBV22-1	TRBJ2-1	.	TGTCCTGGGAGCGCACGACAGGACAATGAGCAGTTCTTC	CPGSARQDNEQFF
.	TRBV25-1	TRBJ2-1	.	TGTGCCAGCAGTGATGGCGGGGTACGTAGGAATGAGCAGTTCTTC	CASSDGGVRRNEQFF
.	TRBV4-3	TRBJ2-1	TRBD1	TGCGCCAGCAGCCTTCGGACAGGGTGGAATGAGCAGTTCTTC	CASSLRTGWNEQFF
.	TRBV6-1	TRBJ1-5	TRBD1	TGTGCCAGCAGTGAGGACAGGGGAGGCAATCAGCCCCAGCATTTT	CASSEDRGGNQPQHF
.	TRBV18	TRBJ1-1	.	TGTGCCAGCTCCCAAAAGAACACTGAAGCTTTCTTT	CASSQKNTEAFF
.	TRBV3-1/TRBV3-2	TRBJ2-3	TRBD2	TGTGCCAGCAGCCAAGATATGGGGACGGCGGGGGAAACAGATACGCAGTATTTT	CASSQDMGTAGETDTQYF
.	TRBV28	TRBJ1-5	.	TGTGCCAGCAAGGGGCGGCCTTTCAATCAGCCCCAGCATTTT	CASKGRPFNQPQHF
.	TRBV18	TRBJ2-7	TRBD1	TGTGCCAGCTCAGCTCCGGACAGGGCTTCCTACGAGCAGTACTTC	CASSAPDRASYEQYF
.	TRBV9	TRBJ2-2	TRBD2	TGTGCCAGCAGCGTAGGTGGAGCGGGGGACAACACCGGGGAGCTGTTTTTT	CASSVGGAGDNTGELFF
.	TRBV19	TRBJ2-6	.	TGTGCCACTCGGACAGCTGGGGCCAACGTCCTGACTTTC	CATRTAGANVLTF
.	TRBV10-3	TRBJ2-3	.	TGTGCCATCAGTGACCCTGAGACAGATACGCAGTATTTT	CAISDPETDTQYF
once	TRBV2	TRBJ1-1	TRBD1	TGTGCCAGCGTAAGGACAGGGAACACTGAAGCTTTCTTT	CASVRTGNTEAFF
few	TRBV6-2/TRBV6-3	TRBJ2-1	TRBD2	TGTGCCAGCAGTCCCAACCTTCGGGCGGGGGGGCCCCCTGAGCAGTTCTTC	CASSPNLRAGGPPEQFF
.	TRBV7-6	TRBJ2-1	TRBD1	TGTGCCAGCAGCGTAATGGGACAGGGCTCCTACAATGAGCAGTTCTTC	CASSVMGQGSYNEQFF
.	TRBV6-2/TRBV6-3	TRBJ1-3	TRBD1	TGTGCCAGCAGCCCGGGACAGGGAAAATCTGGAAACACCATATATTTT	CASSPGQGKSGNTIYF
.	TRBV5-4	TRBJ2-1	TRBD1	TGTGCCAGCAGCCCCCCCCCGGACAGGGGCTACAATGAGCAGTTCTTC	CASSPPPDRGYNEQFF
.	TRBV14	TRBJ2-7	TRBD2	TGTGCCAGCAGCCAAGACCGGACTAGCGGTCGCTACGAGCAGTACTTC	CASSQDRTSGRYEQYF
.	TRBV7-8	TRBJ1-1	.	TGTGCCAGCAGCTTAGAGGAGGTGGACACTGAAGCTTTCTTT	CASSLEEVDTEAFF
.	TRBV19	TRBJ2-7	.	TGTGCCAGTGCAAACAGGGCGTGGGAGCAGTACTTC	CASANRAWEQYF
once	TRBV6-2/TRBV6-3	TRBJ1-2	.	TGTGCCAGCAGTTACGCGGGACCGTCGACAGTTTATGGCTACACCTTC	CASSYAGPSTVYGYTF
.	TRBV5-6	TRBJ1-1	TRBD1	TGTGCCAGCAGCATAGGACAGGGCCGCTTTAGTGAAGCTTTCTTT	CASSIGQGRFSEAFF
few	TRBV7-3	TRBJ2-1	.	TGTGCCAGCAGCTTCGGAGAGCGATACAATGAGCAGTTCTTC	CASSFGERYNEQFF
.	TRBV4-3	TRBJ1-2	.	TGCGCCAGCAGCCAGACTAAAGGGCCAGCCCATGGCTACACCTTC	CASSQTKGPAHGYTF
.	TRBV18	TRBJ2-5	TRBD1	TGTGCCAGCTCACGGGACAGTACCCAAGAGACCCAGTACTTC	CASSRDSTQETQYF
.	TRBV7-7	TRBJ2-5	TRBD2	TGTGCTAGCAGCGACGGGACTAGCGGGAAAGAGACCCAGTACTTC	CASSDGTSGKETQYF
.	TRBV3-1/TRBV3-2	TRBJ1-2	TRBD1	TGTGCCAGCAGCCAAGGGACAGGGCTTAAAATAAGTACCTTC	CASSQGTGLKISTF
few	TRBV27	TRBJ2-5	.	TGTGCCATCGGAGGGGGCGGTGGAGAGACCCAGTACTTC	CAIGGGGGETQYF
few	TRBV4-2	TRBJ1-2	.	TGTGCCAGCAGCCATATTCGACTCGGCGGCTATGGCTACACCTTC	CASSHIRLGGYGYTF